Below are 18 T cell receptor beta chains sequenced from a single sample in a study of control samples from healthy donors and cancer patients. Some clones are missing from TCRdb's copy, which holds only in-frame ones; the method was immunoSEQ multiplex PCR. The table includes approximately 150,000 clones, roughly 93% detected once. Sequenced material: blood. The source of these receptors is a man aged 18 to 35 in good health.

The chain carries TRBV2 and TRBJ1-5; TRBD1 matches 7 bases. J was trimmed by 5 bases and V by 4 bases; bases with no gene match: 11. Per the germline V gene, CDR1 is SNHLY and CDR2 is FYNNEI. The CDR3 is 16 residues long. The DNA of the CDR3 is TGTGCCAGCAGTGTACCTCAGGGGGGCTCGTATCAGCCCCAGCATTTT. This encodes CASSVPQGGSYQPQHF.

This CDR3 reads CASRDPDGETQYF. In DNA, the CDR3 is TGTGCCAGCAGAGATCCAGATGGGGAGACCCAGTACTTC. The chain joins TRBV6-5 to TRBJ2-5; D uncertain. The V gene lost 6 bases and the J gene lost 5 bases, with 13 bases spanning the gap. This CDR3 is built from 13 residues. CDR1 MNHEY and CDR2 SVGAGI come from the germline V gene.

This CDR3 is CASSLLGINYGYTF. The CDR3 region has the DNA TGTGCCAGCAGCTTGTTGGGTATTAACTATGGCTACACCTTC. The genes are TRBV5-4 and TRBJ1-2; D not certain. The germline CDR1 and CDR2 sequences are SGHNT and YYREEE (reference sequence). The CDR3 totals 14 residues. Trimming stripped 1 base from V and 1 base from J, with 8 bases between.

V and J are TRBV7-3 and TRBJ2-1; 8 bases agree with TRBD2. Germline V gene data show CDR1 as SGHTA and CDR2 as FQGTGA. The CDR3 is 15 residues long. The V and J ends lost 2 bases and 2 bases, in that order; junction bases with no gene match: 2. In nucleotides, the CDR3 is TGTGCCAGCAGCTTAGCGGGAGGTACCTACAATGAGCAGTTCTTC. Its translation: CASSLAGGTYNEQFF.

The CDR3 DNA follows: TGTGCCAGCAGAAGGGGGCGCGGTGAAGCTTTCTTT. Amino acids: CASRRGRGEAFF. The chain employs TRBV5-4 and TRBJ1-1; 7 bases align to TRBD1. CDR3 length: 12 residues. The germline gives CDR1 SGHNT, CDR2 YYREEE (reference sequence). The ends lost 5 bases at V and 7 bases at J; junction bases unmatched: 5.

The chain uses TRBV18 and TRBJ2-7, with D tentatively TRBD1 (6 bases). The CDR3 is 14 amino acids. V lost 6 bases, J lost 3 bases, and 15 bases lay in between. Germline V gene lookup returns CDR1 KGHSH and CDR2 LQKENI. The CDR3 nucleotides read TGTGCCAGCTCGGCGAACAGGGAACTCTACGAGCAGTACTTC. The encoded protein is CASSANRELYEQYF. The whole variable domain, remainder taken from reference TRBV18 and TRBJ2-7, is NAGVMQNPRHLVRRRGQEARLRCSPMKGHSHVYWYRQLPEEGLKFMVYLQKENIIDESGMPKERFSAEFPKEGPSILRIQQVVRGDSAAYFCASSANRELYEQYFGPGTRLTVT.

V and J are TRBV7-9 and TRBJ2-7; 10 bases are a match to TRBD1. V trimming: 5 bases; J trimming: 3 bases; junction bases outside the gene matches: 4. The CDR3 has 14 residues. Looked up from germline, CDR1 is SEHNR and CDR2 is FQNEAQ (reference sequence). The CDR3 loop is CASSGQGVIYEQYF. The CDR3, as DNA: TGTGCCAGCAGCGGACAGGGGGTTATCTACGAGCAGTACTTC.

This clone was observed once. V is TRBV5-6 and J is TRBJ1-5; 9 nucleotides line up with TRBD1. Germline V gene data show CDR1 as SGHDT and CDR2 as YYEEEE. J was trimmed by 5 bases and V by 4 bases; bases with no gene match: 13. The CDR3 has 17 amino acids. This CDR3 reads CASSVWDRVREDQPQHF. In DNA, the CDR3 is TGTGCCAGCAGCGTTTGGGACAGGGTGAGGGAGGATCAGCCCCAGCATTTT.

The chain is built from TRBV30 and TRBJ2-7; D gene uncertain. The V end lost 0 bases, the J end lost 2 bases, and 8 bases lay between the germline ends. The CDR3 covers 13 residues. The germline CDR1 and CDR2 sequences are GTSNPN and SVGIG (reference sequence). CDR3 DNA sequence: TGTGCCTGGAGTGTACTTAACGCCTACGAGCAGTACTTC. This translates into CAWSVLNAYEQYF.

CDR3 amino acids: CASSLAWAPIPLNSYEQYF. CDR3 sequence (DNA): TGTGCCAGCAGCTTAGCTTGGGCCCCTATTCCCCTAAACTCCTACGAGCAGTACTTC. The gene calls are TRBV7-8 and TRBJ2-7; D is ambiguous. The germline V gene encodes CDR1 SGHVS and CDR2 FQNEAQ. Trimming shortened V by 0 bases and J by 0 bases, and 21 bases separated the two germline ends. This CDR3 region has 19 residues.

V gene TRBV5-1 combines with J gene TRBJ2-1; 13 nucleotides agree with TRBD2. The germline CDR1 and CDR2 sequences are SGHRS and YFSETQ. The CDR3 has 14 amino acids. The junction had 4 bases not matched to a gene; V was cut back by 7 bases and J by 6 bases. The CDR3 DNA sequence: TGCGCCAGCCAGGGACTAGCGGGGTCCAATGAGCAGTTCTTC. Amino acid sequence: CASQGLAGSNEQFF.

CDR3 DNA: TGTGCCAGCAGTCCGACTGGTTCCGCAGATACGCAGTATTTT. Protein product: CASSPTGSADTQYF. This sequence joins TRBV27 and TRBJ2-3; D gene ambiguous. This CDR3 is built from 14 residues. CDR1 is MNHEY, CDR2 SMNVEV, per germline (reference sequence). V was cut by 5 bases and J by 4 bases, with 13 bases left in between.

The V and J genes are TRBV6-5 and TRBJ2-3, with D perhaps TRBD1 (6 bases). Germline loops: CDR1 MNHEY, CDR2 SVGAGI. V shed 0 bases and J shed 0 bases, with 10 bases lying between them. This CDR3 region has 16 residues. CDR3 region: CASSYSDRSSTDTQYF. The CDR3 DNA is TGTGCCAGCAGTTACTCGGACAGATCTAGCACAGATACGCAGTATTTT.

V and J are TRBV6-1 and TRBJ1-1, with a weak D call TRBD1 (5 bases). From germline, CDR1 is MNHNS and CDR2 SASEGT. V was clipped by 2 bases and J by 3 bases, with 16 bases between them. CDR3 length: 16 amino acids. The CDR3 loop reads CASSEREGARDTEAFF. In DNA form, the CDR3 reads TGTGCCAGCAGTGAAAGGGAAGGCGCCAGGGACACTGAAGCTTTCTTT.

This clone appeared a single time. This chain connects TRBV6-5 to TRBJ2-5, with D possibly matching TRBD2 (5 bases). V lost 7 bases and J lost 2, with 11 bases in between. CDR1 MNHEY and CDR2 SVGAGI come from the germline V gene. The CDR3 contains 13 residues. The CDR3 is CASTPGLQETQYF. As DNA, the CDR3 is TGTGCCAGCACCCCGGGGTTACAAGAGACCCAGTACTTC.

The V call is TRBV5-4, the J call TRBJ1-2; D is unresolved. The CDR3 is 13 amino acids. Trimming took off 2 bases at V and 2 bases at J, with 7 bases between the two ends. The germline V gene encodes CDR1 SGHNT and CDR2 YYREEE (reference sequence). The CDR3 nucleotides read TGTGCCAGCAGCTTTGACGGCAACTATGGCTACACCTTC. Translation: CASSFDGNYGYTF.

This sequence joins TRBV7-9 and TRBJ2-7; 11 bases align to TRBD2. This CDR3 is 16 amino acids long. V lost 1 base and J lost 6; bases outside the gene matches: 8. Germline CDR1 and CDR2: SEHNR and FQNEAQ (reference sequence). In DNA form, the CDR3 reads TGTGCCAGCAGCTTAGATATACCACTAGCGGGAGTCGAGCAGTACTTC. Translation gives CASSLDIPLAGVEQYF. Supplemented by reference TRBV7-9 and TRBJ2-7, the full variable domain reads DTGVSQNPRHKITKRGQNVTFRCDPISEHNRLYWYRQTLGQGPEFLTYFQNEAQLEKSRLLSDRFSAERPKGSFSTLEIQRTEQGDSAMYLCASSLDIPLAGVEQYFGPGTRLTVT.

The J gene is TRBJ2-3, the V gene TRBV24-1; 8 nucleotides agree with TRBD1. V was pared by 7 bases and J by 10 bases, with 9 bases of the junction left unmatched. This CDR3 is built from 13 residues. From germline, CDR1 is KGHDR and CDR2 SFDVKD. The CDR3 sequence is CATRRTGFEAQYF. The CDR3 region has the DNA TGTGCCACCAGACGGACAGGGTTTGAGGCGCAGTATTTT.